This T cell receptor (beta chain) emerged from a study of regulatory T cells in long-lasting Graves disease. Building of the TCR beta libraries involved iRepertoire HTBI primers and Arm-PCR of CDR3 regions. TCRdb used MiXCR to reprocess the multiplex PCR reads, holding one entry per CDR3 protein. Of some 220,000 distinct CDR3 sequences listed, roughly 18% are singletons. Study results and caveats: Persistent disease preferred TRBV28, TRBJ1-2 and TRBJ2-5; new disease, TRBV20-1 and TRBJ2-1. New patients shared 1,000 or so public clonotypes, and persistent patients shared more, with about 2,700.

This clonotype has a count of ten or more. Its antigen is currently unknown. Sample time point: newly diagnosed GD, antithyroid drugs for less than 3 months. Isolated PBMC RNA provided the starting material for the TCR library. The trim removed 1 base at V and 7 bases at J, leaving 10 bases unmatched. The CDR3 consists of 16 residues. These same records also appear under a second study, on T cells in Graves' hyperthyroidism and ophthalmopathy. From that paper: Those patients with uncontrolled infection, other autoimmune disease, pregnancy or lactation were excluded. Clinical symptoms, serum thyroxine, TRAb, thyroid ultrasound and orbital computed tomography established diagnosis.

Sequenced here: peripheral blood mononuclear cells (PBMCs), sampled at new diagnosis, from a patient treated with antithyroid drugs. The chain couples TRBV12-3 or TRBV12-4 to TRBJ2-5; 9 nucleotides align to TRBD1. This TCR was sampled from a woman aged 25 to 39 with Graves disease. CDR3 sequence (DNA): TGTGCCAGCAGTTTAGGATCCGGGACAGGGAAGGCGACCCAGTACTTC. Its translation: CASSLGSGTGKATQYF.